This T cell receptor beta chain was captured by sequencing in a study of T cell responses to AZD1222 COVID-19 vaccine. Profiling relied on immunoSEQ multiplex PCR, and the TCRdb table lists in-frame clones only, not all of them. The sample consists of about 120,000 clones, roughly nine tenths of them appearing once. With 5 bases clipped from V and 6 bases from J, the junction kept 9 bases outside the gene matches. CDR3 size: 16 residues. Germline CDR1 reads MNHEY; CDR2 reads SMNVEV (reference sequence). The material was peripheral blood, obtained 28 days after the second AZD1222 dose. This TCR derives from an adult who received the AZD1222 COVID-19 vaccine. This sequence joins TRBV27 and TRBJ1-5, with TRBD1 identical over 11 bases. In DNA form, the CDR3 reads TGTGCCAGCAGTCCTTGGACAGGGGGCGCGGGTCAGCCCCAGCATTTT. Translated: CASSPWTGGAGQPQHF.